Listed below are T cell receptor beta chains from one sample, sequenced in a study of blood T cell repertoires in COVID-19. Method: immunoSEQ multiplex PCR; TCRdb's copy keeps in-frame clones and lacks some. The table records around 190,000 clones, 75% to 85% of them present only once. Sequenced material: peripheral blood. Receptors were obtained from a human donor in a cohort sampled during active COVID-19. Each CDR3 is given with its conserved first and last residue. D genes are given only for firm matches. Size values are once, few and many counts, or a class for expanded clones, and some rows have none.

d_call clone_size cdr3_length j_call v_call cdr3_nt cdr3_aa
. . 14 TRBJ2-7 TRBV28 TGTGCCAGCAGTTTAACAGATTCTTCCTACGAGCAGTACTTC CASSLTDSSYEQYF
TRBD1 . 14 TRBJ2-7 TRBV18 TGTGCCAGCTCACGCGGGACAGGTCCCTACGAGCAGTACTTC CASSRGTGPYEQYF
TRBD1 . 18 TRBJ2-1 TRBV5-1 TGCGCCAGCAGACTGACAGGGCGACTCGAGTCTTCCTACAATGAGCAGTTCTTC CASRLTGRLESSYNEQFF
. . 12 TRBJ1-4 TRBV11-2 TGTGCCAGCTCGTCCTCGGTTGAAAAACTGTTTTTT CASSSSVEKLFF
. . 17 TRBJ2-3 TRBV21-1 TGTGCCAGCAGCACACGTCGGGACAGGGGAATAAAAGATACGCAGTATTTT CASSTRRDRGIKDTQYF
TRBD2 . 14 TRBJ2-1 TRBV11-2 TGTGCCAGCAGCTTAACGACGGGAGGCTGGGAGCAGTTCTTC CASSLTTGGWEQFF
. once 11 TRBJ2-3 TRBV12-3/TRBV12-4 TGTGCCAGCAGAGCGGCAGATACGCAGTATTTT CASRAADTQYF
. . 15 TRBJ2-7 TRBV14 TGTGCCAGCAGCCAAACGGACAGAATTCTCTACGAGCAGTACTTC CASSQTDRILYEQYF
. few 18 TRBJ1-4 TRBV12-1 TGTGCCAGCAACCCAGACAGGGCGAAGAACCGAAGGTATGAAAAACTGTTTTTT CASNPDRAKNRRYEKLFF
. once 14 TRBJ2-2 TRBV5-1 TGCGCCAGCAGCTCGGGACAGAACACCGGGGAGCTGTTTTTT CASSSGQNTGELFF
TRBD2 . 15 TRBJ2-1 TRBV6-2/TRBV6-3 TGTGCCAGCAGTCTCGAAGCGGGAGGGGTCAATGAGCAGTTCTTC CASSLEAGGVNEQFF
TRBD2 . 16 TRBJ2-3 TRBV10-1 TGCGCCAGCAGTGGCATGGGGCGGGAGTACTCAGATACGCAGTATTTT CASSGMGREYSDTQYF
TRBD2 . 17 TRBJ2-1 TRBV11-2 TGTGCCAGCAGCCCACCCCGGTGGCGGGAGGGTAACAATGAGCAGTTCTTC CASSPPRWREGNNEQFF
. . 13 TRBJ2-1 TRBV7-9 TGTGCCAGCAGCTTCGATAGAGGTGCTGAGCAGTTCTTC CASSFDRGAEQFF
TRBD2 . 15 TRBJ2-2 TRBV3-1/TRBV3-2 TGTGCCAGCAGCCCCTTAGCGGGAGCGAGCGGGGAGCTGTTTTTT CASSPLAGASGELFF
TRBD1 . 15 TRBJ2-7 TRBV7-9 TGTGCCAGCAGCCCACAGGGGTATAGCTCCTACGAGCAGTACTTC CASSPQGYSSYEQYF
. . 13 TRBJ2-7 TRBV7-9 TGTGCCAGCAGCTTAGCTAGCGTCGGCGAGCAGTACTTC CASSLASVGEQYF
. once 15 TRBJ1-5 TRBV6-5 TGTGCCAGCCTTTGGGGGAGGGGCCCCAATCAGCCCCAGCATTTT CASLWGRGPNQPQHF
. . 13 TRBJ1-2 TRBV28 TGTGCCAGCAGTTTACTCCAGGGCCGAGGCTACACCTTC CASSLLQGRGYTF
TRBD1 . 15 TRBJ2-3 TRBV11-3 TGTGCCAGCAGCCGGACAGGGGACGGCACAGATACGCAGTATTTT CASSRTGDGTDTQYF
. . 11 TRBJ2-1 TRBV20-1 TGCAGTGCGATCGGGTACAATGAGCAGTTCTTC CSAIGYNEQFF
. . 14 TRBJ2-1 TRBV2 TGTGCCAGCAAAGGAACAGGGCGCGGGCATGAGCAGTTCTTC CASKGTGRGHEQFF
. . 13 TRBJ2-7 TRBV6-2/TRBV6-3 TGTGCCAGCAGTTCCCCGATGGTGGAGGGGTTTTACTTC CASSSPMVEGFYF
TRBD1 . 15 TRBJ1-1 TRBV6-5 TGTGCCAGCAGTTACTGGCAGGGGGCTGACACTGAAGCTTTCTTT CASSYWQGADTEAFF
TRBD2 once 18 TRBJ2-6 TRBV10-2 TGCGCCAGCATGGCACTAGCGGGAGGGCCCATGGGGGCCAACGTCCTGACTTTC CASMALAGGPMGANVLTF
. . 12 TRBJ2-7 TRBV7-2 TGTGCCAGCAGCTTGTTAGGGGCCGAGCAGTACTTC CASSLLGAEQYF
TRBD1 . 15 TRBJ1-5 TRBV4-1 TGCGCCAGCAGCCAAGAGACAGGGCTCAATCAGCCCCAGCATTTT CASSQETGLNQPQHF
TRBD1 once 14 TRBJ2-2 TRBV2 TGTGCCAGCAGGGACAGGCCGAACACCGGGGAGCTGTTTTTT CASRDRPNTGELFF
TRBD1 . 14 TRBJ2-1 TRBV30 TGTGCCTGGAGTAAGGGACAGGGAGTTCGTGAGCAGTTCTTC CAWSKGQGVREQFF
TRBD1 . 15 TRBJ2-4 TRBV6-5 TGTGCCAGCAGCCCCTCGGACAGGGGTACAAACATTCAGTACTTC CASSPSDRGTNIQYF